Included here is one T cell receptor (beta chain) sequence, with context. It has no known antigen specificity. There are no base qualities to consult, and no much larger clone falls within one base. These data belong to a study of blood T cell repertoires in COVID-19 (dated by TCRdb to 2018 to 2020). Regarding the study in general: Collaborator samples came from the United States, Italy and Spain and covered acute and convalescent phases of COVID-19. The material from the prospective study consisted of cDNA or gDNA derived from T cells, B-cell-depleted T cells, or PBMCs. The dataset comprised deeply sampled blood TCRbeta repertoires from subjects exposed to, actively infected with, or recovered from COVID-19. The repertoires were made available in a free public database intended to serve as a resource for research on the immune response to SARS-CoV-2. The samples were drawn from two sources: the first 160 participants of the ongoing ImmuneRACE study, and 950 to 1,500 subjects contributed by 6 global collaborators. A de-identified subject ID, COVID-19 status, age in years and sex were almost always included in the sample metadata. Where available, HLA class I and class II types were obtained from metadata supplied by the sample provider rather than from assay-based typing. Results the study describes overall, beyond this receptor: How much clinical and demographic metadata was included differed by source and by participant, and the metadata was provided uncurated.

The germline V end is reduced by 3 bases and the J end by 1 base; junction bases left unmatched: 4. CDR1 and CDR2, looked up from the germline V gene (reference sequence), are GTSNPN and SVGIG. Spanning cysteine to phenylalanine, the CDR3 consists of 15 amino acids. Kept here is only the CDR3 DNA, which spans 45 bases and is read in frame from base 1. The immunoSEQ Assay, a bias-controlled multiplex PCR, was used to amplify TCRbeta CDR3 regions from genomic DNA. In the source study's methods: The number of nucleated cells in each sample was estimated by amplification of reference gene primers within the assay. To quantify the absolute abundance of each unique TCRbeta CDR3 rearrangement, sequence reads were collapsed and filtered. Productive Simpson clonality was computed per sample as the square root of Simpson's diversity index over productive rearrangements. Entries here come from immuneACCESS through TCRdb and include only in-frame sequences with V and J called. Some clones fail to appear in such tables; in the studies checked, an unresolved V gene covers under half of the shortfall, and the cause of the remainder is unknown. The DNA was the basis for D and trimming; V, J and clone size are from that table. The sample table contains more than 100,000 clones; only one count was recorded for about 87% of them. Of the sample, roughly 30% is held by the ten largest clones.

The collaborating institutions used their own protocols to collect whole blood in K2EDTA tubes. For TCRbeta analysis, collaborator samples were shipped as frozen whole blood, as isolated PBMCs, or as DNA extracted from either sample type. The chain links TRBV30 with TRBJ2-3, and 10 junctional nucleotides match TRBD1. The origin of this receptor is a woman aged 70 to 79 with acute or convalescent COVID-19. Sample: peripheral blood. The nucleotide sequence is TGTGCCTGGAGAGAAGGGACAGGGGGCACAGATACGCAGTATTTT. Translated, it reads CAWREGTGGTDTQYF.